The 19 T cell receptor beta chains below come from one sample, sequenced in a study of CD8+CD57+ T cells in acquired aplastic anemia. It was genomic DNA that served as the template for profiling TCR beta VDJ and CDR3. TCRdb reprocessed the reads via MiXCR and lists one record per CDR3 protein. Seen here are around 170,000 distinct CDR3 sequences, about three fifths observed once, and the top ten hold 45% to 55%. Input material: sorted CD4+, CD8+, or CD8+CD57+ T cells (not recorded which) from PBMCs. The receptor set was obtained from a human donor in good health.

This clonotype was seen many times. The J gene is TRBJ2-1, the V gene TRBV29-1; 10 bases are shared with TRBD1. Trimming at V came to 6 bases and at J to 4 bases, leaving 3 bases not matched to a gene. Looked up from germline, CDR1 is SQVTM and CDR2 is ANQGSEA. The CDR3 length is 13 residues. The CDR3 DNA is TGCAGCGTCGGGACAGGGGTTTACAATGAGCAGTTCTTC. It is translated as CSVGTGVYNEQFF.

In its sample, this clonotype was seen many times. The CDR3 loop is CASSEDGTANEKLFF. CDR3 bases: TGTGCCAGCAGTGAAGATGGGACAGCGAATGAAAAACTGTTTTTT. V is TRBV2 and J is TRBJ1-4, with 7 bases matching TRBD1. The CDR3 consists of 15 residues. With 1 base clipped from V and 5 bases from J, the junction kept 4 bases outside the gene matches. The V gene's germline CDR1 is SNHLY and CDR2 FYNNEI.

The CDR3 is CASRRDTDFPQYF. The CDR3 DNA follows: TGTGCCAGCAGAAGGGACACCGACTTTCCCCAGTACTTC. This chain joins TRBV2 and TRBJ2-5; the D gene is possibly TRBD1 (6 bases). The CDR3 has 13 residues. Germline lookup yields CDR1 SNHLY and CDR2 FYNNEI. Trimming took 6 bases from V and 9 from J, leaving 17 bases between them. Filled out from reference TRBV2 and TRBJ2-5, the complete variable domain reads EPEVTQTPSHQVTQMGQEVILRCVPISNHLYFYWYRQILGQKVEFLVSFYNNEISEKSEIFDDQFSVERPDGSNFTLKIRSTKLEDSAMYFCASRRDTDFPQYFGPGTRLLVL.

In this sample, this clonotype turned up once. V is TRBV24-1 and J is TRBJ2-1; 8 nucleotides align to TRBD2. J lost 9 bases, V lost 7 bases, and 10 bases had no gene match. The CDR3 is made up of 14 amino acids. Germline values: CDR1 KGHDR, CDR2 SFDVKD. The CDR3 region is CATSVSGSSIEQFF. The CDR3 DNA sequence: TGTGCCACCAGCGTCAGCGGGAGTTCCATTGAGCAGTTCTTC.

This chain links TRBV2 with TRBJ2-3; weak D call: TRBD2 (6 bases). This CDR3 region has 14 residues. Germline V gene lookup returns CDR1 SNHLY and CDR2 FYNNEI. V lost 3 bases to trimming and J lost 3 bases, with 10 bases between them. CDR3 sequence reads: CASSDRLATDTQYF. The CDR3 DNA follows: TGTGCCAGCAGTGATCGGCTAGCGACAGATACGCAGTATTTT.

The gene calls are TRBV20-1 and TRBJ2-5; 7 bases match TRBD1. In germline, CDR1 is DFQATT, CDR2 SNEGSKA (reference sequence). V was clipped by 6 bases and J by 5 bases; unmatched bases: 6. This CDR3 comprises 12 residues. CDR3 nucleotides: TGCAGTGCCTCGACAGGGTTGGAGACCCAGTACTTC. It codes for CSASTGLETQYF.

The chain is built from TRBV11-1 and TRBJ2-7; 7 nucleotides align to TRBD2. Trimming took 6 bases from V and 3 from J; bases not matched to a gene: 8. This CDR3 is built from 14 residues. The germline gives CDR1 SGHAT, CDR2 FQDESV (reference sequence). CDR3 DNA sequence: TGTGCCAGCAGTTTCTTTGGCGGGAGCTACGAGCAGTACTTC. Protein sequence: CASSFFGGSYEQYF.

Notes on this clonotype: The junction departs from germline at one end; a sequencing error may be responsible. The V call is TRBV5-4, the J call TRBJ2-7; D is uncertain. The length of the CDR3 is 14 residues. Germline V lookup: CDR1 SGHNT, CDR2 YYREEE (reference sequence). The CDR3 is CAGSLVGRGYEQYF. CDR3 bases: TGTGCCGGCAGCTTGGTTGGGCGTGGCTACGAGCAGTACTTC.

This clonotype has just a few counts. This rearrangement joins TRBV7-9 to TRBJ1-2; D remains ambiguous. The CDR3 covers 15 residues. Trimming stripped 0 bases from V and 5 bases from J, with 13 bases between. The V gene's germline CDR1 is SEHNR and CDR2 FQNEAQ (reference sequence). Here the CDR3 reads CASSLAHGPEYGYTF. The CDR3, as DNA: TGTGCCAGCAGCTTAGCGCACGGCCCGGAATATGGCTACACCTTC.

This clonotype was seen a handful of times. The rearrangement links TRBV2 to TRBJ2-7, with 8 nucleotides matching TRBD2. The CDR3 covers 14 residues. V trimming: 0 bases; J trimming: 3 bases; junction bases outside the gene matches: 1. Looked up from germline, CDR1 is SNHLY and CDR2 is FYNNEI. In DNA, the CDR3 is TGTGCCAGCAGTGAAGCAGCGGGAGTCTACGAGCAGTACTTC. The encoded protein is CASSEAAGVYEQYF.

In this sample, this clonotype turned up a few times. The CDR3 reads CATSDLASGPPYEQYF. CDR3 DNA: TGTGCCACCAGTGATTTGGCTAGCGGGCCTCCCTACGAGCAGTACTTC. The chain couples TRBV24-1 to TRBJ2-7, with 8 nucleotides matching TRBD2. This CDR3 spans 16 amino acids. The junction had 5 bases not matched to a gene; V was cut back by 0 bases and J by 2 bases. The germline CDR1 and CDR2 sequences are KGHDR and SFDVKD.

CDR3 protein: CASIGLADPGNEQFF. The CDR3 DNA is TGTGCCAGCATCGGACTAGCGGACCCGGGCAATGAGCAGTTCTTC. The rearrangement uses TRBV6-2 or TRBV6-3 and TRBJ2-1; 10 positions match TRBD2. The J segment lost 6 bases and the V segment lost 7 bases, leaving 9 bases of the junction unmatched. The CDR3 runs to 15 residues. Germline assignment: CDR1 MNHEY and CDR2 SVGEGT.

Worth noting for this clonotype: A clone one base away is much larger, so this may be a read error. The chain is built from TRBV6-5 and TRBJ2-1; possibly TRBD2 for D (5 bases). V was shortened by 1 base and J by 5 bases, with 18 bases between the two germline ends. Germline V gene lookup returns CDR1 MNHEY and CDR2 SVGAGI. The CDR3 spans 17 residues. This CDR3 reads CASSYFARVAKHNEQFF. Here the CDR3 DNA reads TGTGCCAGCAGTTACTTCGCTAGGGTAGCGAAACACAATGAGCAGTTCTTC.

This clonotype was recorded many times. The chain links TRBV4-1 to TRBJ1-6; a weak D match, TRBD1 (6 bases). The germline V gene has CDR1 MGHRA and CDR2 YSYEKL. Trimming stripped 2 bases from V and 1 base from J, with 21 bases between. The CDR3 runs 20 residues. In DNA form, the CDR3 reads TGCGCCAGCAGCCAATGGGGACACCCCAACCTCCTTTCCTATAATTCACCCCTCCACTTT. Protein product: CASSQWGHPNLLSYNSPLHF.

This chain connects TRBV7-3 to TRBJ1-2; 9 positions match TRBD1. Germline assignment: CDR1 SGHTA and CDR2 FQGTGA. The CDR3 is made up of 15 amino acids. J gave up 7 bases and V 5 bases, and 11 bases lay outside the gene matches. As DNA, the CDR3 is TGTGCCAGCAGCGCGACAGGGGGGGACTCCGGTGGCTACACCTTC. Translation gives CASSATGGDSGGYTF.

A word on this clonotype: Relative to the germline gene, one junction end is altered; a read error may explain this. The V call is TRBV7-9, the J call TRBJ2-3, with 8 bases that match TRBD2. The CDR3 is made up of 15 amino acids. Germline assignment: CDR1 SEHNR and CDR2 FQNEAQ (reference sequence). Here the CDR3 DNA reads TGTGCCAGCAGCTCACATCGGGGGGGCACAGATGCGCAGTACTTT. Translation: CASSSHRGGTDAQYF.

The chain is built from TRBV7-9 and TRBJ1-2; D is unresolved. The CDR3 covers 13 residues. Germline V lookup: CDR1 SEHNR, CDR2 FQNEAQ (reference sequence). Between the trimmed V and J ends, which lost 5 bases and 8 bases, there was a span of 15 bases. The CDR3 DNA reads TGTGCCAGCAGCCCTGGACTGAACGGGGGCTACACCTTC. Protein product: CASSPGLNGGYTF. Full variable domain (outside the CDR3, taken from reference TRBV7-9 and TRBJ1-2): DTGVSQNPRHKITKRGQNVTFRCDPISEHNRLYWYRQTLGQGPEFLTYFQNEAQLEKSRLLSDRFSAERPKGSFSTLEIQRTEQGDSAMYLCASSPGLNGGYTFGSGTRLTVV.

The chain has TRBV2 and TRBJ1-5; TRBD1 aligns across 8 bases. This CDR3 comprises 16 residues. After removal of 4 bases from V and 3 bases from J, the junction contained 8 bases not matched to a gene. Germline-derived CDR1 and CDR2 are SNHLY and FYNNEI. CDR3 DNA: TGTGCCAGCAGTGCATGGACAGGGCCGGCCAATCAGCCCCAGCATTTT. Translating it yields CASSAWTGPANQPQHF.

The rearrangement uses TRBV20-1 and TRBJ1-4, with unresolved D. The germline gives CDR1 DFQATT, CDR2 SNEGSKA (reference sequence). The germline V and J ends were trimmed by 6 bases and 4 bases, with 9 bases remaining between them. The CDR3 extends over 12 amino acids. CDR3 coding DNA: TGCAGTGCCTTAGGGAGTAATGAAAAACTGTTTTTT. Protein sequence: CSALGSNEKLFF.